This TCR beta chain was profiled in a study of a mutant IDH1 vaccine in newly diagnosed glioma. Across the study: Sex distribution of treated patients was about 62% male and roughly 40% female; mean age was around 40 years. Before enrollment, the patients had been treated with radiotherapy alone, temozolomide alone, or both together. Most of them had received both. Findings and limits, study-wide: Overall, about 92% of patients had vaccine-induced immune responses. With respect to changes in top peripheral T cell clonotypes, pseudoprogression seemed unrelated.

The junction had 6 bases not matched to a gene; V was cut back by 3 bases and J by 6 bases. This CDR3 is 14 amino acids long. The germline gives CDR1 SGHRS, CDR2 YFSETQ. Using immunoSEQ multiplex PCR, the repertoire was profiled, and TCRdb retains in-frame clones only, with some absent. This table has about 40,000 clones, roughly 90% appearing once. Documented time point: week 5, during vaccination. A 20-mer mutant IDH1 peptide at 300 ug was injected subcutaneously with topical imiquimod. Comment on this clone: Its specificity is not known.

The specimen was PBMCs, collected from a glioma patient whose treatment included an IDH1 peptide vaccine. This receptor was taken from a man aged 50 or older with glioma. This chain joins TRBV5-1 and TRBJ2-3, with 8 bases aligning to TRBD2. The CDR3 DNA sequence: TGCGCCAGCAGCTCGGGGACTAGGGGGGATACGCAGTATTTT. This translates into CASSSGTRGDTQYF.